This T cell receptor (beta chain) was profiled in a study of shared clonotypes between healthy human individuals. In regard to this clone: Its specificity is unknown.

Clones were sequenced by immunoSEQ multiplex PCR, and TCRdb holds only the in-frame ones, with some missing. The table has roughly 760,000 clones, less than 85% seen once. All participating donors were Caucasian adults from Nashville, Tennessee. The study's findings and limits: Though the depth was large, rarefaction showed that sorted-subset sequencing was incomplete. Tissues were not sampled, only blood, and their repertoires likely differ.

Germline-derived CDR1 and CDR2 are SGHNT and YENEEA. V was pared by 3 bases and J by 5 bases, with 9 bases of the junction left unmatched. The CDR3 extends over 15 amino acids. This receptor was obtained from a woman in her thirties in good health. Sequenced input: memory CD4+ T cells sorted from blood. The subset denotes: CD45RA-negative fraction. The V gene is TRBV11-3, the J gene TRBJ2-5, with TRBD2 matching 7 bases. The CDR3: CASSFGGGPMETQYF. For the CDR3, the DNA is TGTGCCAGCAGCTTTGGGGGAGGGCCGATGGAGACCCAGTACTTC.